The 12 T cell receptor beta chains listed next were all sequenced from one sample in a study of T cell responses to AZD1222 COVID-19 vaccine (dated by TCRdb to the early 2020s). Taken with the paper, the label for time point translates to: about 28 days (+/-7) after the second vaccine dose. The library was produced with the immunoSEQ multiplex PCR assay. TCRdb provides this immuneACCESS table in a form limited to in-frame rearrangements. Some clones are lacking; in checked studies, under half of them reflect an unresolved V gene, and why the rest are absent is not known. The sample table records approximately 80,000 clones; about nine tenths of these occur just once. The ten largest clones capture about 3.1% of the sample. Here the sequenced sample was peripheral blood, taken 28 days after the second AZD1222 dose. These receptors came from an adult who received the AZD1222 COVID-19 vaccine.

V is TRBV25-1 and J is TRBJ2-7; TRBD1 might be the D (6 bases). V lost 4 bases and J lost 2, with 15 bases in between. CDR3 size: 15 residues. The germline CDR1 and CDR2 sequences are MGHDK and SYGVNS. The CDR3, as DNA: TGTGCCAGCAGTGGTAAATGGGGGCGCGCCTACGAGCAGTACTTC. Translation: CASSGKWGRAYEQYF.

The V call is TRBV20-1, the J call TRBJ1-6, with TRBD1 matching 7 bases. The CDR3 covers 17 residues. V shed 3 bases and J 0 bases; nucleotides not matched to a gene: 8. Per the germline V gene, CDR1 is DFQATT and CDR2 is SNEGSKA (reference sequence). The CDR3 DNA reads TGCAGTGCTAGTCACTCGGACAGGAGCTCCTATAATTCACCCCTCCACTTT. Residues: CSASHSDRSSYNSPLHF.

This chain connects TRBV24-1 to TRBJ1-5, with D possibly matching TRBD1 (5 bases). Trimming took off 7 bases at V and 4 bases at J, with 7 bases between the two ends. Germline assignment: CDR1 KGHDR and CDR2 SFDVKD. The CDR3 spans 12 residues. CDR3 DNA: TGTGCCACCAGGGGGGAGAATCAGCCCCAGCATTTT. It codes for CATRGENQPQHF.

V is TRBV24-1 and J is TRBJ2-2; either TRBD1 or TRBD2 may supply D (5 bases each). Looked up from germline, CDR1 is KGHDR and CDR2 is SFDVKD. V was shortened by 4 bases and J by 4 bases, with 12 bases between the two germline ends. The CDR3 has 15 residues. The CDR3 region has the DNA TGTGCCACCAGTGACGGTGGGACCCCCACCGGGGAGCTGTTTTTT. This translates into CATSDGGTPTGELFF.

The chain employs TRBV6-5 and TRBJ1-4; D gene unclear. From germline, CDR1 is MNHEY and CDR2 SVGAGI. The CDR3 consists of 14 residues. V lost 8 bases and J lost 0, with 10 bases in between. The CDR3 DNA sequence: TGTGCCAGCGAGAGAGGTGCAACTAATGAAAAACTGTTTTTT. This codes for CASERGATNEKLFF.

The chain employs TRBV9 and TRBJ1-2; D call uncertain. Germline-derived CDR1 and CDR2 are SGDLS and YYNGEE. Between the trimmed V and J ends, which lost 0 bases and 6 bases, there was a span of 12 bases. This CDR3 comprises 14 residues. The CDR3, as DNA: TGTGCCAGCAGCGTAGGACTTCAGGAGGATGGCTACACCTTC. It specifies CASSVGLQEDGYTF.

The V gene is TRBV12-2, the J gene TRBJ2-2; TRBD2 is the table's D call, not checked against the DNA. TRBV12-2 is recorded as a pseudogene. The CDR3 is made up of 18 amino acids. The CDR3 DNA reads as TGTGCAAGTCGCTCCCAGGGAGAAGCGGGAGGGCACACCGGGGAGCTGTTTTTT. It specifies CASRSQGEAGGHTGELFF.

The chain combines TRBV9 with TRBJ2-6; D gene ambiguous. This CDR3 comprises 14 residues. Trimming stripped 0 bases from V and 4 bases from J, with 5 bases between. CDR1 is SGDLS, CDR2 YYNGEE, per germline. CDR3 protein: CASSVGSGANVLTF. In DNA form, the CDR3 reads TGTGCCAGCAGCGTAGGGAGCGGGGCCAACGTCCTGACTTTC.

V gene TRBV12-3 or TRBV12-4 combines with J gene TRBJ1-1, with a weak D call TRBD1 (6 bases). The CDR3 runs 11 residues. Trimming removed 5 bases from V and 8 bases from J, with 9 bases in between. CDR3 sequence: CASSVDREAFF. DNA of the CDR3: TGTGCCAGCAGTGTCGACAGGGAAGCTTTCTTT.

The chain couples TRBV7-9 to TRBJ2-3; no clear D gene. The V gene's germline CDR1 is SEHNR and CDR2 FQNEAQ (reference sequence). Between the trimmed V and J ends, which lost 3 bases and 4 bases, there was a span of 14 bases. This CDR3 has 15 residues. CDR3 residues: CASSFYTTLADTQYF. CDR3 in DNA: TGTGCCAGCAGCTTTTATACGACTCTGGCAGATACGCAGTATTTT.

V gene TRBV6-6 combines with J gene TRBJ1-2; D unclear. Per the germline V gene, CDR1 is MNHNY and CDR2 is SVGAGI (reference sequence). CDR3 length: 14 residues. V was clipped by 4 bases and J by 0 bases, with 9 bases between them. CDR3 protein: CASSLPAANYGYTF. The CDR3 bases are TGTGCCAGCAGTTTACCCGCAGCTAACTATGGCTACACCTTC.

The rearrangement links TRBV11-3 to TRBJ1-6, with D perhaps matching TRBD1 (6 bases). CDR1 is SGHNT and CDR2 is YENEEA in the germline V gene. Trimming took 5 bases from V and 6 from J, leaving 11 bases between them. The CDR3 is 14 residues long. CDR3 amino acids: CASSRRGSNSPLHF. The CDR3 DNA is TGTGCCAGCAGCCGCAGGGGAAGTAATTCACCCCTCCACTTT. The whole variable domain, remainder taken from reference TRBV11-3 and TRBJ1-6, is EAGVVQSPRYKIIEKKQPVAFWCNPISGHNTLYWYLQNLGQGPELLIRYENEEAVDDSQLPKDRFSAERLKGVDSTLKIQPAELGDSAVYLCASSRRGSNSPLHFGNGTRLTVT.